This TCR beta chain was found in a study of cytomegalovirus exposure and HLA in healthy donors. Study-level results: Reportedly, a later analysis found an Asian-associated ancestry cluster had fewer N-insertions than the roughly 670-donor mean.

Primers: 60 Vbeta forward and 13 Jbeta reverse. Repertoires were generated with immunoSEQ multiplex PCR, while TCRdb's copy carries only in-frame clones and drops some. The sample lists 55,000 to 80,000 clones; around 80% were seen once. Trimming shortened V by 1 base and J by 3 bases, and 4 bases separated the two germline ends. CDR3 size: 13 residues. CDR1 is SGHAT and CDR2 is FQNNGV in the germline V gene. On this clone itself: Antigen specificity is unknown.

The J gene is TRBJ2-1, the V gene TRBV11-2; D gene uncertain. This receptor was obtained from a woman in her thirties in good health and CMV-seropositive. Sequencing used PBMCs. CDR3 sequence reads: CASSLGGYNEQFF. The CDR3 DNA reads as TGTGCCAGCAGCTTAGGAGGCTACAATGAGCAGTTCTTC. Complete variable domain (other parts from reference TRBV11-2 and TRBJ2-1): EAGVAQSPRYKIIEKRQSVAFWCNPISGHATLYWYQQILGQGPKLLIQFQNNGVVDDSQLPKDRFSAERLKGVDSTLKIQPAKLEDSAVYLCASSLGGYNEQFFGPGTRLTVL.